The T cell receptor (beta chain) under discussion was sequenced for a study of T cells of healthy individuals. This clonotype appeared many times. TCRdb called the 5' RACE reads again in MiXCR, with one record for every CDR3 protein. The sample has about 41,000 distinct CDR3 sequences; approximately 4.5% are singletons. The CDR3 extends over 14 amino acids. Germline CDR1 and CDR2: MNHEY and SVGAGI. The V segment lost 6 bases and the J segment 5 bases; nucleotides outside the gene matches: 5. The rearrangement uses TRBV6-5 and TRBJ1-1; the match to TRBD1 covers 11 bases. This receptor was obtained from a human donor in good health. This chain's CDR3 is CASRSGTGGTEAFF. CDR3 sequence (DNA): TGTGCCAGCAGGTCCGGGACAGGGGGAACTGAAGCTTTCTTT.